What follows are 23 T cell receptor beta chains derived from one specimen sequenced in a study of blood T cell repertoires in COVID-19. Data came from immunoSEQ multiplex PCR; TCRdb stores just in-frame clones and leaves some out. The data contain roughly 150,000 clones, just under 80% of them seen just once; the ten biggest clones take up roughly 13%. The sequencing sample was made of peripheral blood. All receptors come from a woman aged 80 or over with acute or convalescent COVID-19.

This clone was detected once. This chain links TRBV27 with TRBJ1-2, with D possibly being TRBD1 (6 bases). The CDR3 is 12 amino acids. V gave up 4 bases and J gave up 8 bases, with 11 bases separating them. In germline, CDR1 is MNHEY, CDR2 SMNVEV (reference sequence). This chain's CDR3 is CASSSQGLGYTF. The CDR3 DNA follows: TGTGCCAGCAGTTCACAGGGTTTGGGCTACACCTTC.

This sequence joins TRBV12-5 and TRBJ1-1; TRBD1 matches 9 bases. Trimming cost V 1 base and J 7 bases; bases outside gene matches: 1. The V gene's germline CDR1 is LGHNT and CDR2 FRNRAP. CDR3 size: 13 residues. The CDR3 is CASGLATGGEAFF. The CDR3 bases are TGTGCTAGTGGTTTGGCGACAGGGGGTGAAGCTTTCTTT.

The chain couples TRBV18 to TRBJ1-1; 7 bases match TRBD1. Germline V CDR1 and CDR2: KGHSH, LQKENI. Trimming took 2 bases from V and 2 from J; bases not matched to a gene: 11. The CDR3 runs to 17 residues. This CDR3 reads CASSPSRDRTSNTEAFF. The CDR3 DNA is TGTGCCAGCTCACCATCTAGGGACAGAACGTCAAACACTGAAGCTTTCTTT.

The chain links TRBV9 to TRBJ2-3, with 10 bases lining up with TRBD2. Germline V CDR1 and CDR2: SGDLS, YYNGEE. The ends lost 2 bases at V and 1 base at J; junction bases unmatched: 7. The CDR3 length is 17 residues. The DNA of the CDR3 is TGTGCCAGCAGCGTGTCCAGCGGGGGGGCTGGCACAGATACGCAGTATTTT. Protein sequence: CASSVSSGGAGTDTQYF.

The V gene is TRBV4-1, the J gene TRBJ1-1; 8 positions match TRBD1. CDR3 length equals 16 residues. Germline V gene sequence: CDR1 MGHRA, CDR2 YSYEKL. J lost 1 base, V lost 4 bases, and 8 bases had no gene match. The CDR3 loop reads CASSRVGQGTNTEAFF. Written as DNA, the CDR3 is TGCGCCAGCAGCCGCGTAGGACAGGGAACGAACACTGAAGCTTTCTTT.

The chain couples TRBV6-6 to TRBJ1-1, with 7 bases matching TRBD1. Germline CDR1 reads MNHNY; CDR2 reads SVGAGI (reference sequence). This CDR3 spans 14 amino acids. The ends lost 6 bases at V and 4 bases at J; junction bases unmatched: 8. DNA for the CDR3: TGTGCCAGCAGCCCTGTCACAGGGGTCACTGAAGCTTTCTTT. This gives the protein CASSPVTGVTEAFF.

The chain's CDR3 is CASSLARDQPQHF. The CDR3 DNA follows: TGTGCCAGCAGCTTAGCGCGGGATCAGCCCCAGCATTTT. The chain couples TRBV7-9 to TRBJ1-5; no clear D. V was shortened by 0 bases and J by 5 bases, with 5 bases between the two germline ends. Germline CDR1 reads SEHNR; CDR2 reads FQNEAQ (reference sequence). The CDR3 is 13 amino acids.

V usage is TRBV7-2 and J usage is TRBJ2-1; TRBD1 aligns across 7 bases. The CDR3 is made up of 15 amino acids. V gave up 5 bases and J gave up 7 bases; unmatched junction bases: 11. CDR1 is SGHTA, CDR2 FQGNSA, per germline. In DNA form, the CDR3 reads TGTGCCAGCAGCACCGTTGAGGGGGCGTTTAATGAGCAGTTCTTC. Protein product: CASSTVEGAFNEQFF.

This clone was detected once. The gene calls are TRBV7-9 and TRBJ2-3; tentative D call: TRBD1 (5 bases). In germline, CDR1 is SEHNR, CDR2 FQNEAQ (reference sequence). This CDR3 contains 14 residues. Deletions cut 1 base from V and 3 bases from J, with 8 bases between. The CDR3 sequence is CASSLGGTTDTQYF. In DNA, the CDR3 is TGTGCCAGCAGCTTAGGGGGCACGACAGATACGCAGTATTTT.

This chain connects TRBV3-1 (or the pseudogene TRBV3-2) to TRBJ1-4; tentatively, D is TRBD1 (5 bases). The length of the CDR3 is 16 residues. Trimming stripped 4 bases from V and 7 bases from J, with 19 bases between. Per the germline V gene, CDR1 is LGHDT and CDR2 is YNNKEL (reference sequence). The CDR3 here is CASSLRAGGLGEKLFF. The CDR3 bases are TGTGCCAGCAGCCTAAGGGCCGGGGGGTTGGGTGAAAAACTGTTTTTT.

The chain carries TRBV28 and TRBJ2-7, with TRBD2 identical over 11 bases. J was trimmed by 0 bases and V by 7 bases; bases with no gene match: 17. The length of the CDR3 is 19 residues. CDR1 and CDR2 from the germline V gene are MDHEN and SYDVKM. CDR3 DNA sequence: TGTGCCAGCACCACCCGAGGCGGGGGACTAGCGGAGAACTCCTACGAGCAGTACTTC. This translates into CASTTRGGGLAENSYEQYF.

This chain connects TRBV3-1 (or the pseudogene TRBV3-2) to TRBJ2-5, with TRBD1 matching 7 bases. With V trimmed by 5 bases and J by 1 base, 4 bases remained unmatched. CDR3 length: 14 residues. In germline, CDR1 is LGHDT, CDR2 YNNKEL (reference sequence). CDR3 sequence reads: CASSFPGGQETQYF. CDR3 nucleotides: TGTGCCAGCAGCTTCCCAGGGGGCCAAGAGACCCAGTACTTC.

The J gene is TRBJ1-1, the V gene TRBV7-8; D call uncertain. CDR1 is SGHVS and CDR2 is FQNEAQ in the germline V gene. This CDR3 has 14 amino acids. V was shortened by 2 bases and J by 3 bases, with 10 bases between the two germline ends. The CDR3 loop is CASSLSRRDTEAFF. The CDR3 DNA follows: TGTGCCAGCAGCTTATCGCGCCGGGACACTGAAGCTTTCTTT.

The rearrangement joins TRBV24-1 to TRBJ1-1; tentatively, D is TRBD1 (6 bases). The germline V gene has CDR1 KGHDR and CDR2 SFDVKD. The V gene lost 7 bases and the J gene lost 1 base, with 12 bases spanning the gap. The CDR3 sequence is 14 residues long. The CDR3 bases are TGTGCCACCAGCCCAGGGGCCTCGAACACTGAAGCTTTCTTT. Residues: CATSPGASNTEAFF.

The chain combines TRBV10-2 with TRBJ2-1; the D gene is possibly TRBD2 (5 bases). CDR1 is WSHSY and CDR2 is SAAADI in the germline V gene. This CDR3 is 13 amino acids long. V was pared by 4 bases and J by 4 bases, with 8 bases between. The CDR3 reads CASSGGQYNEQFF. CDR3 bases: TGCGCCAGCAGTGGAGGGCAGTACAATGAGCAGTTCTTC.

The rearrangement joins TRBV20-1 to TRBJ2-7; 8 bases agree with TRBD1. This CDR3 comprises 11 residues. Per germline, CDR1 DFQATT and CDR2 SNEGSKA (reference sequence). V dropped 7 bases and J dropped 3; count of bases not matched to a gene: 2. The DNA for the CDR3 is TGCAGTGTCAGGGGGCTCTACGAGCAGTACTTC. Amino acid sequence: CSVRGLYEQYF.

The CDR3 protein is CASSPGTGFRQETQYF. CDR3 bases: TGTGCCAGCAGCCCCGGAACAGGGTTTCGACAAGAGACCCAGTACTTC. The J gene is TRBJ2-5, the V gene TRBV5-5, with TRBD1 as a possible D gene (6 bases). V lost 4 bases and J lost 2, with 18 bases in between. The CDR3 contains 16 residues. Germline V gene sequence: CDR1 SGHKS, CDR2 YYEKEE (reference sequence).

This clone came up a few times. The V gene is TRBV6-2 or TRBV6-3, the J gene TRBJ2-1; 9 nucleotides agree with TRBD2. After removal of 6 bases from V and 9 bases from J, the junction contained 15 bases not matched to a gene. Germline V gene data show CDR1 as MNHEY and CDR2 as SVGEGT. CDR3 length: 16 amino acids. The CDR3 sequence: CASSRRLAGGPGEQFF. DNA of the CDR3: TGTGCCAGCAGCCGACGACTCGCGGGAGGGCCCGGTGAGCAGTTCTTC.

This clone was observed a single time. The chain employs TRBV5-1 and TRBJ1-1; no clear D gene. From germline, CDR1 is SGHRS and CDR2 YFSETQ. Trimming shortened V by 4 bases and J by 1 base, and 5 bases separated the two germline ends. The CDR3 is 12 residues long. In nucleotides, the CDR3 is TGCGCCAGCAGCCCGGGGAACACTGAAGCTTTCTTT. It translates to CASSPGNTEAFF.

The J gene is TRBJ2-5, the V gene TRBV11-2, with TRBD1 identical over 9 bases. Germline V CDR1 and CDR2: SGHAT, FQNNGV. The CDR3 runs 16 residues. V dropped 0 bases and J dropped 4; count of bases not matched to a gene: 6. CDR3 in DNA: TGTGCCAGCAGCTTAGATAACAGGGGGCGTAGAGAGACCCAGTACTTC. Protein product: CASSLDNRGRRETQYF.

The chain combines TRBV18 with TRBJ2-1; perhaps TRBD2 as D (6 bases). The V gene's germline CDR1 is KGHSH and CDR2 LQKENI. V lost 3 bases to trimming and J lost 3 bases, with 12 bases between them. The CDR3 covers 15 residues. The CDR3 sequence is CASSPERVVYNEQFF. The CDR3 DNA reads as TGTGCCAGCTCACCGGAGCGGGTAGTCTACAATGAGCAGTTCTTC.

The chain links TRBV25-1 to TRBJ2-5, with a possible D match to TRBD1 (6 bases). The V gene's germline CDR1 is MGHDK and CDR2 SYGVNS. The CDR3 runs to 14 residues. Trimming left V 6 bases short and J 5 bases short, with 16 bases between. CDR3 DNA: TGTGCCAGCAGACCTAAAGGGGGTTGGGAGACCCAGTACTTC. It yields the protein CASRPKGGWETQYF.

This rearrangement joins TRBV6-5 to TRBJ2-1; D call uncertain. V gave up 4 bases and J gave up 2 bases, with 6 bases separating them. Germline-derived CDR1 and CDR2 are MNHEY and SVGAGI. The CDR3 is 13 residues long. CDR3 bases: TGTGCCAGCAGTTTCCGGGCCTACAATGAGCAGTTCTTC. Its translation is CASSFRAYNEQFF.